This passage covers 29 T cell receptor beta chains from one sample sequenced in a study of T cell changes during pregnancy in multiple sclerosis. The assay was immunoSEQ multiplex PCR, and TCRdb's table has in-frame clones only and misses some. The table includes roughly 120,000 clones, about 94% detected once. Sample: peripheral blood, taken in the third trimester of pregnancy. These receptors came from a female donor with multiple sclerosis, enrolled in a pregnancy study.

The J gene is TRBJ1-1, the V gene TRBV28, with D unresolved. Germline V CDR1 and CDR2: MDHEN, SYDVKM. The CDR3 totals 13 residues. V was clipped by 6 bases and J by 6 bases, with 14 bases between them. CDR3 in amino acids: CASSQPSSPEAFF. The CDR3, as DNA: TGTGCCAGCAGCCAGCCATCTAGTCCTGAAGCTTTCTTT.

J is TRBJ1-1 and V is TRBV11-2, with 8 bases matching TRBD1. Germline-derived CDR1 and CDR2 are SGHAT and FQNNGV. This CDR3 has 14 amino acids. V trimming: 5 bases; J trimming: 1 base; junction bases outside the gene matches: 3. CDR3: CASSTGTGNTEAFF. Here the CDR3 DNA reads TGTGCCAGCAGCACCGGGACAGGGAACACTGAAGCTTTCTTT.

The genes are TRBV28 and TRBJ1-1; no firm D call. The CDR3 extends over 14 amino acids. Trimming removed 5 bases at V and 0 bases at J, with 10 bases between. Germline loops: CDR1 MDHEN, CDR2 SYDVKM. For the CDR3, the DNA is TGTGCCAGCAGTATCGGACTGCTGAACACTGAAGCTTTCTTT. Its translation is CASSIGLLNTEAFF.

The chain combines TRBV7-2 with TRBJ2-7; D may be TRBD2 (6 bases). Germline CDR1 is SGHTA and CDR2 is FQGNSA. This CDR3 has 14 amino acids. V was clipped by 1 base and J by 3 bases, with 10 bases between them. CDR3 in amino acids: CASSLVADRYEQYF. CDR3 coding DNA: TGTGCCAGCAGCTTAGTAGCGGACCGCTACGAGCAGTACTTC.

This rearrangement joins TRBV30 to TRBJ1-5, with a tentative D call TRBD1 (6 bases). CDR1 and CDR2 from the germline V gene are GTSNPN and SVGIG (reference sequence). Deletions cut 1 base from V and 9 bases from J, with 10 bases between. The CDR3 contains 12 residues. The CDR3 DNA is TGTGCCTGGAGTGGGGGGCCGGCGCCCCAGCATTTT. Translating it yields CAWSGGPAPQHF.

CDR3 region: CASSSQRGDNEQFF. CDR3 nucleotide sequence: TGTGCCAGCAGCTCCCAGCGGGGGGACAATGAGCAGTTCTTC. The J gene is TRBJ2-1, the V gene TRBV13, with 9 bases matching TRBD2. V was clipped by 4 bases and J by 5 bases; unmatched bases: 3. The CDR3 contains 14 residues. Germline loops: CDR1 PRHDT, CDR2 FYEKMQ (reference sequence). Full variable domain (remainder filled in from reference TRBV13 and TRBJ2-1): AAGVIQSPRHLIKEKRETATLKCYPIPRHDTVYWYQQGPGQDPQFLISFYEKMQSDKGSIPDRFSAQQFSDYHSELNMSSLELGDSALYFCASSSQRGDNEQFFGPGTRLTVL.

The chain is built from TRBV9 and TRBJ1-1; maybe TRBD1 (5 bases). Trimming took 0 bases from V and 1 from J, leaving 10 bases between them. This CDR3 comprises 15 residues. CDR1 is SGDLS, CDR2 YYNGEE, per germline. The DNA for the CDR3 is TGTGCCAGCAGCGTAGGGGGCAGACAGAACACTGAAGCTTTCTTT. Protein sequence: CASSVGGRQNTEAFF.

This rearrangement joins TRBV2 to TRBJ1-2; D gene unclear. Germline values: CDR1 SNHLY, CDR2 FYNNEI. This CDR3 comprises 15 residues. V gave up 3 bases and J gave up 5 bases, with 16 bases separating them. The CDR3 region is CASSEHLSLRYGYTF. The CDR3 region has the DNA TGTGCCAGCAGTGAGCACCTTTCCTTGAGGTATGGCTACACCTTC.

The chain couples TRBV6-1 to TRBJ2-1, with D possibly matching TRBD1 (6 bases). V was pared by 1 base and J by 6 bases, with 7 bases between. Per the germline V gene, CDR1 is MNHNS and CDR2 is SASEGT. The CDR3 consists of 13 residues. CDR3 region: CASSEDRVNEQFF. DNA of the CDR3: TGTGCCAGCAGTGAAGACAGGGTCAATGAGCAGTTCTTC.

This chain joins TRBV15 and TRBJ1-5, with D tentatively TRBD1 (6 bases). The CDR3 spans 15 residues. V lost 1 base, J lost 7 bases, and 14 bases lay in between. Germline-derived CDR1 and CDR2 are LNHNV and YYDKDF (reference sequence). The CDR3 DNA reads TGTGCCACCAGCAGAGCCGACAGGCGTTCGCAGCCCCAGCATTTT. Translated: CATSRADRRSQPQHF.

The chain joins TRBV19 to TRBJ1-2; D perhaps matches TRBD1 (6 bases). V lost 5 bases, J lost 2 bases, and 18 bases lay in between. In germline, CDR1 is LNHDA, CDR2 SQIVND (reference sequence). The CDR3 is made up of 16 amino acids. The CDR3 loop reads CASSPTSLQGNYGYTF. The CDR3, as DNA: TGTGCCAGTAGTCCCACCTCCCTTCAGGGGAACTATGGCTACACCTTC.

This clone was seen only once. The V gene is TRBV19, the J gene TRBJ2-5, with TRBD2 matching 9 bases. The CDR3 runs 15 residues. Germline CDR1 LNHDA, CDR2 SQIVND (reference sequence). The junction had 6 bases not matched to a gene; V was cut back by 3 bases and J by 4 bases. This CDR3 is CASSMAGGSLETQYF. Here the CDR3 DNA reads TGTGCCAGTAGTATGGCGGGAGGGAGCTTAGAGACCCAGTACTTC.

CDR3 coding DNA: TGTGCCAGCAGTTTAAGGGGAGGGAGGGCCGGTGAGCAGTTCTTC. This codes for CASSLRGGRAGEQFF. The chain couples TRBV27 to TRBJ2-1, with 7 bases aligning to TRBD2. Per the germline V gene, CDR1 is MNHEY and CDR2 is SMNVEV (reference sequence). The CDR3 spans 15 residues. V dropped 2 bases and J dropped 9; count of bases not matched to a gene: 10.

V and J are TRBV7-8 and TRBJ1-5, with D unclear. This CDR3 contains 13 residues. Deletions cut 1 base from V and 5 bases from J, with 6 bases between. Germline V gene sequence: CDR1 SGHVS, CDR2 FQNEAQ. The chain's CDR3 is CASSLGADQPQHF. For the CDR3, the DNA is TGTGCCAGCAGCTTAGGGGCAGATCAGCCCCAGCATTTT. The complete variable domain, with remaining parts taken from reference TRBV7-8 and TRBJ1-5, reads GAGVSQSPRYKVAKRGQDVALRCDPISGHVSLFWYQQALGQGPEFLTYFQNEAQLDKSGLPSDRFFAERPEGSVSTLKIQRTQQEDSAVYLCASSLGADQPQHFGDGTRLSIL.

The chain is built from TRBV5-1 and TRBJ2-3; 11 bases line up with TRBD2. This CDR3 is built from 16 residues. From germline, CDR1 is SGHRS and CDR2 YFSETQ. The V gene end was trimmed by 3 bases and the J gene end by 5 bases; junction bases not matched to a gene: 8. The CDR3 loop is CASSSLAGGRRDTQYF. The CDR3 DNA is TGCGCCAGCAGCTCCTTAGCGGGGGGGCGGAGAGATACGCAGTATTTT.

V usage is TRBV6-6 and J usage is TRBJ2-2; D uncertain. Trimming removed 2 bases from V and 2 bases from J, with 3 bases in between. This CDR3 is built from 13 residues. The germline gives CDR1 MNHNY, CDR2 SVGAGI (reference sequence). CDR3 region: CASSYPNTGELFF. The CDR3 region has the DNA TGTGCCAGCAGTTACCCTAACACCGGGGAGCTGTTTTTT.

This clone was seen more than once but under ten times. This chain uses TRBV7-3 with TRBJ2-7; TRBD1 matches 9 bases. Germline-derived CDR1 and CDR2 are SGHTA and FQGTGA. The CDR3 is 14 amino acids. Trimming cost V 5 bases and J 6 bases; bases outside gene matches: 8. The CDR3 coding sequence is TGTGCCAGCAGCCTTGGGACAGGGATCGGCGAGCAGTACTTC. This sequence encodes CASSLGTGIGEQYF.

The CDR3 region is CASSPRGLAGTRGTGELFF. DNA of the CDR3: TGTGCCAGCAGCCCCCGGGGACTAGCGGGAACTCGAGGCACCGGGGAGCTGTTTTTT. The rearrangement uses TRBV7-8 and TRBJ2-2; 13 positions match TRBD2. Looked up from germline, CDR1 is SGHVS and CDR2 is FQNEAQ. The CDR3 totals 19 residues. V trimming: 5 bases; J trimming: 4 bases; junction bases outside the gene matches: 13.

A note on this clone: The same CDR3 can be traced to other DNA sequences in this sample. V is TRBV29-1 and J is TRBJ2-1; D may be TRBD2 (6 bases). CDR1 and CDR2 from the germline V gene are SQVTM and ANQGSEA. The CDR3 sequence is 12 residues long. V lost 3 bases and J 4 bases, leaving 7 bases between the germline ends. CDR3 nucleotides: TGCAGCGTTGAGGCGGGGTACAATGAGCAGTTCTTC. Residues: CSVEAGYNEQFF.

The CDR3 here is CASTLVPGYGYTF. DNA of the CDR3: TGTGCCAGCACCCTTGTGCCAGGGTATGGCTACACCTTC. V usage is TRBV7-9 and J usage is TRBJ1-2; perhaps TRBD1 as D (5 bases). This CDR3 has 13 residues. In germline, CDR1 is SEHNR, CDR2 FQNEAQ (reference sequence). V shed 7 bases and J shed 5 bases, with 14 bases lying between them.

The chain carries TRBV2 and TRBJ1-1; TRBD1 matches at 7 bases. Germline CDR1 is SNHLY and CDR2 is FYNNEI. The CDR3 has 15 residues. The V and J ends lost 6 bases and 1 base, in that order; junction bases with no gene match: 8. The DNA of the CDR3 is TGTGCCAGCAGCCTAAGTCGGACAGGGAACACTGAAGCTTTCTTT. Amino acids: CASSLSRTGNTEAFF.

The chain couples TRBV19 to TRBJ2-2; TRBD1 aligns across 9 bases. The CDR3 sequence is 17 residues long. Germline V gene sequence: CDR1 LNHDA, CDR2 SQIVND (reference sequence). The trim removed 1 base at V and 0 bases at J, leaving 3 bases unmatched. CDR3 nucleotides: TGTGCCAGTAGTATAGGGACAGGGGCGTCGAACACCGGGGAGCTGTTTTTT. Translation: CASSIGTGASNTGELFF.

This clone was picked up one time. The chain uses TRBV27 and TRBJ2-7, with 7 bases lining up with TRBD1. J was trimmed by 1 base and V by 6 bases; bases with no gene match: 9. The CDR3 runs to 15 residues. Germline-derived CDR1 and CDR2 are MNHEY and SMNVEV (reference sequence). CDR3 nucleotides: TGTGCCAGCAGCCCACAGACAGGGAAATCCTACGAGCAGTACTTC. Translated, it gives CASSPQTGKSYEQYF.

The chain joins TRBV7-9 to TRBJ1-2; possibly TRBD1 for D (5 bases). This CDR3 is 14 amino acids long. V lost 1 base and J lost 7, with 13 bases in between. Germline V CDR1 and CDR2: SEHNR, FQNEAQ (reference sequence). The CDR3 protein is CASSLVVAGSGYTF. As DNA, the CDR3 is TGTGCCAGCAGCTTAGTCGTGGCAGGGTCTGGCTACACCTTC.

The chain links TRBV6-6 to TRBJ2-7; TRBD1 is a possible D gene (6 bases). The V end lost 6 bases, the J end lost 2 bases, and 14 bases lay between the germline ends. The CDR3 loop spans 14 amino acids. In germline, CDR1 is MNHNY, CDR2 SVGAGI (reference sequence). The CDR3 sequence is CASSRDTFTYEQYF. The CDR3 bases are TGTGCCAGCAGCCGGGACACCTTCACCTACGAGCAGTACTTC.

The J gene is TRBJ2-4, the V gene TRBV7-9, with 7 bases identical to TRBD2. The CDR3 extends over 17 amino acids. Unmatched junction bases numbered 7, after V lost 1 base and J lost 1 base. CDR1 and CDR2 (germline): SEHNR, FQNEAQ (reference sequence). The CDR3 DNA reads TGTGCCAGCAGCTTAGGACGGCTGGGGGGGGCCAAAAACATTCAGTACTTC. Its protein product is CASSLGRLGGAKNIQYF.

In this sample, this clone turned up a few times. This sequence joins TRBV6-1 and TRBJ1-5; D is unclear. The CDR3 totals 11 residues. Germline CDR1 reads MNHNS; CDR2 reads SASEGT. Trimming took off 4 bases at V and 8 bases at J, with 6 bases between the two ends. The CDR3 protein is CASSVGEPQHF. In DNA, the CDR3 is TGTGCCAGCAGTGTCGGGGAGCCCCAGCATTTT.

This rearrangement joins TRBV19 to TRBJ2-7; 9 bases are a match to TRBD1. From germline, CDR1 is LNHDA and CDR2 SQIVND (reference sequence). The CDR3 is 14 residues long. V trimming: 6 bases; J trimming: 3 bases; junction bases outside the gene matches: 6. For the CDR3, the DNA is TGTGCCAGTAGCAGGGCGACAGGGGGCTACGAGCAGTACTTC. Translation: CASSRATGGYEQYF.

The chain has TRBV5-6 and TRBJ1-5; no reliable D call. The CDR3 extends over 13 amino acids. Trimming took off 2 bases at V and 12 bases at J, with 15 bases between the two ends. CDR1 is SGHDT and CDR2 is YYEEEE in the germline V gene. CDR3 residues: CASSLRLEGLQHF. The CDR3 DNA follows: TGTGCCAGCAGCTTAAGGTTGGAGGGCCTCCAGCATTTT. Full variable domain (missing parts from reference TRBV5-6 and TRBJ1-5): DAGVTQSPTHLIKTRGQQVTLRCSPKSGHDTVSWYQQALGQGPQFIFQYYEEEERQRGNFPDRFSGHQFPNYSSELNVNALLLGDSALYLCASSLRLEGLQHFGDGTRLSIL.